This record looks at one TCR beta chain sequence and its context. The data are from a study of blood T cell repertoires in COVID-19. The CDR3 has 13 residues. J lost 5 bases, V lost 4 bases, and 2 bases had no gene match. The germline CDR1 and CDR2 sequences are LGHDT and YNNKEL (reference sequence). TCRdb's table, derived via immunoSEQ multiplex PCR, lists solely in-frame clones and lacks some. The table records about 190,000 clones, 85% to 90% of them present only once. This receptor was identified in a human donor in a cohort sampled during active COVID-19. Sequencing was performed on peripheral blood. The V gene is TRBV3-1 (or the pseudogene TRBV3-2), the J gene TRBJ1-5; TRBD1 agrees at 7 bases. The CDR3 here is CASSLTGDQPQHF. For the CDR3, the DNA is TGTGCCAGCAGCCTAACAGGGGATCAGCCCCAGCATTTT.